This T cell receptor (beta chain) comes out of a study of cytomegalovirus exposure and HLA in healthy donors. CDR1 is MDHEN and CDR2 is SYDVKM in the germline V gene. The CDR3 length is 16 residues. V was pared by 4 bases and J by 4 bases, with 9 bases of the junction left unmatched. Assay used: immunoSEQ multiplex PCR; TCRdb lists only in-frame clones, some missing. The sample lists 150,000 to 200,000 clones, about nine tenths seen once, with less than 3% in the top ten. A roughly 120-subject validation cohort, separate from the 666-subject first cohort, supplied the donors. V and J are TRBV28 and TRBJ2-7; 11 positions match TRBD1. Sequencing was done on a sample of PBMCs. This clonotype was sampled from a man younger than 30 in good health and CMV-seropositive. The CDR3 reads CASSSLPGQGVYEQYF. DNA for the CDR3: TGTGCCAGCAGTTCCCTGCCGGGACAGGGGGTTTACGAGCAGTACTTC.